Here is one TCR beta chain with its context. The target antigen is unknown. These data belong to a study of beta chain features in type 1 diabetes. The study's findings and limits: VDJ junctions sequenced from type 1 diabetes patients showed fewer insertions and more deletions.

There are 16 residues in the CDR3. The germline CDR1 and CDR2 sequences are GTSNPN and SVGIG (reference sequence). With 3 bases clipped from V and 0 bases from J, the junction kept 7 bases outside the gene matches. Every isolated RNA sample was fully reverse transcribed, so sequencing captured expressed TCRB transcripts. Data came from immunoSEQ multiplex PCR; TCRdb stores just in-frame clones and leaves some out. The sample carries under 800,000 clones, roughly 16% recorded once. The sequenced sample consisted of naive CD4+ T cells from blood. This sequence was found in a young man in good health. This chain joins TRBV30 and TRBJ2-1; 8 nucleotides match TRBD2. DNA of the CDR3: TGTGCCTGGAGAGTCGGCGGGGGGCCCTCCTACAATGAGCAGTTCTTC. Its protein is CAWRVGGGPSYNEQFF.